This T cell receptor beta chain originates from a study of blood T cells in healthy people across ages. J lost 6 bases, V lost 3 bases, and 5 bases had no gene match. Germline CDR1 and CDR2: SGHTA and FQGNSA. This CDR3 has 13 amino acids. Next came a second PCR, run for roughly 6 to 11 cycles, which used a sample-barcoded 5' primer along with a J-beta primer mix. A tag from a template-switch adaptor with 12 random nucleotides marked each cDNA molecule. All samples yielded 2.5 million or more CDR3-containing paired-end reads. Using its own MiXCR run on the 5' RACE reads, TCRdb lists one record per CDR3 protein. Of fewer than 2,000,000 distinct CDR3 sequences listed, roughly 43% are singletons. With regard to this clonotype: Its antigen is unknown.

Overall study findings and caveats: TCR beta diversity per million T cells fell roughly linearly with age. Not knowing donor CMV status may have confounded expanded clonotype changes.

Sequenced material: blood. The receptor comes from a human donor in good health. The J gene is TRBJ2-7, the V gene TRBV7-2; TRBD1 matches at 7 bases. For the CDR3, the DNA is TGTGCCAGCAGCTTTGTAAGGGACAGCGAGCAGTACTTC. This gives the protein CASSFVRDSEQYF.